The sequence of this T cell receptor beta chain was determined in a study of blood T cell repertoires in COVID-19. J was trimmed by 0 bases and V by 10 bases; bases with no gene match: 4. Germline V CDR1 and CDR2: ENHRY, SYGVKD. The CDR3 runs 15 residues. Original methodology: Amplification of reference gene primers provided the estimated nucleated cell counts. The method was immunoSEQ multiplex PCR; TCRdb's version includes in-frame clones alone and lacks a portion of them. The D gene and trimming were derived from the DNA, and the V and J assignments and clone size from that table. The data contain about 220,000 clones, 85% to 90% of them singletons. Ages ranged from about 18 to 89 years, with residence in approximately 23 US areas.

The source material was PBMCs or T cells enriched from blood (not recorded which). The chain has TRBV10-3 and TRBJ1-4; 11 nucleotides align to TRBD1. This clonotype originated in a woman between 18 and 29 years old in a cohort exposed to, infected with or recovered from COVID-19 (not recorded which). The DNA of the CDR3 is TGTGCCACCCGGGACAGGGGGGCAACTAATGAAAAACTGTTTTTT. Its protein product is CATRDRGATNEKLFF.